The 20 T cell receptor beta chains reported below all come from one sample, sequenced in a study of identical twins. TCRdb fed the 5' RACE reads into MiXCR, producing one record per CDR3 protein. The sample lists roughly 570,000 distinct CDR3 sequences, nearly 10% occurring once. This sample also belongs to another study, concerning yellow fever vaccine responses in identical twins.

Sequencing was done on a sample of PBMCs. The source of these receptors is a woman aged 18-29 years in good health.

The CDR3: CGKPGLAGEGQETQYF. CDR3 in DNA: TGTGGCAAACCGGGACTAGCGGGGGAGGGGCAAGAGACCCAGTACTTC. The genes are TRBV27 and TRBJ2-5; the match to TRBD2 covers 14 bases. CDR3 size: 16 residues. Germline V gene lookup returns CDR1 MNHEY and CDR2 SMNVEV (reference sequence).

The chain employs TRBV11-3 and TRBJ1-5; TRBD1 agrees at 9 bases. CDR3 length: 19 amino acids. The trim removed 3 bases at V and 7 bases at J, leaving 19 bases unmatched. CDR1 is SGHNT and CDR2 is YENEEA in the germline V gene. DNA for the CDR3: TGTGCCAGCAGCTTCCGTAGCTCATTCCGGGACAGGGTACGACAGCCCCAGCATTTT. It specifies CASSFRSSFRDRVRQPQHF. The full variable domain, its missing parts supplied by reference TRBV11-3 and TRBJ1-5, is EAGVVQSPRYKIIEKKQPVAFWCNPISGHNTLYWYLQNLGQGPELLIRYENEEAVDDSQLPKDRFSAERLKGVDSTLKIQPAELGDSAVYLCASSFRSSFRDRVRQPQHFGDGTRLSIL.

J is TRBJ2-7 and V is TRBV20-1; D gene ambiguous. CDR1 and CDR2 from the germline V gene are DFQATT and SNEGSKA (reference sequence). Trimming removed 4 bases at V and 2 bases at J, with 15 bases between. The CDR3 runs 14 residues. The DNA of the CDR3 is TGCAGTGCTATACCGGATGAGATCCCCTACGAGCAGTACTTC. Amino acid sequence: CSAIPDEIPYEQYF.

This clonotype was counted a few times. The chain links TRBV28 to TRBJ2-5, with TRBD2 as a possible D gene (6 bases). Germline V gene lookup returns CDR1 MDHEN and CDR2 SYDVKM. Trimming pared 8 bases from V and 4 bases from J, leaving 14 bases between. CDR3 size: 13 residues. CDR3 region: CASLNGGGETQYF. CDR3 bases: TGTGCCAGCTTGAACGGGGGAGGAGAGACCCAGTACTTC. Based on the CDR3 plus reference TRBV28 and TRBJ2-5, the full variable domain is DVKVTQSSRYLVKRTGEKVFLECVQDMDHENMFWYRQDPGLGLRLIYFSYDVKMKEKGDIPEGYSVSREKKERFSLILESASTNQTSMYLCASLNGGGETQYFGPGTRLLVL.

This clonotype has more than one count but fewer than ten. J is TRBJ2-7 and V is TRBV27, with 7 bases matching TRBD1. The CDR3 spans 14 residues. Germline CDR1 is MNHEY and CDR2 is SMNVEV (reference sequence). The trim removed 6 bases at V and 0 bases at J, leaving 5 bases unmatched. CDR3 in DNA: TGTGCCAGCAGGACCGGGACAGCCTCCTACGAGCAGTACTTC. Translated: CASRTGTASYEQYF.

The chain employs TRBV7-9 and TRBJ2-5, with D hard to call. Germline V gives CDR1 SEHNR, CDR2 FQNEAQ (reference sequence). Trimming cost V 2 bases and J 1 base, with 11 bases left between them. The CDR3 consists of 15 residues. The CDR3 region is CASSLSAATQETQYF. The CDR3, as DNA: TGTGCCAGCAGCTTATCGGCGGCGACCCAAGAGACCCAGTACTTC.

This clonotype was counted a few times. J is TRBJ2-1 and V is TRBV28, with D perhaps TRBD1 or TRBD2 (5 bases each). Germline V gene data show CDR1 as MDHEN and CDR2 as SYDVKM. This CDR3 spans 16 amino acids. Deletions cut 6 bases from V and 8 bases from J, with 23 bases between. CDR3 residues: CASSAPGDGEDHEQFF. In nucleotides, the CDR3 is TGTGCCAGCAGCGCCCCCGGGGACGGTGAGGACCATGAGCAGTTCTTC.

The rearrangement links TRBV7-9 to TRBJ1-1, with a possible D match to TRBD1 (5 bases). The CDR3 loop spans 13 amino acids. From germline, CDR1 is SEHNR and CDR2 FQNEAQ (reference sequence). The V gene lost 2 bases and the J gene lost 8 bases, with 12 bases spanning the gap. CDR3 in amino acids: CASSLLLQGEAFF. DNA of the CDR3: TGTGCCAGCAGCTTACTACTGCAGGGAGAAGCTTTCTTT.

This clonotype was counted between two and nine times. The gene calls are TRBV3-1 and TRBJ2-2; D is perhaps TRBD1 (5 bases). V was shortened by 4 bases and J by 4 bases, with 13 bases between the two germline ends. The length of the CDR3 is 15 residues. From germline, CDR1 is LGHDT and CDR2 YNNKEL (reference sequence). CDR3 region: CASSLRFRATGELFF. The CDR3 DNA sequence: TGTGCCAGCAGCCTAAGGTTCAGGGCCACCGGGGAGCTGTTTTTT. Drawing the rest from reference TRBV3-1 and TRBJ2-2, the complete variable domain is DTAVSQTPKYLVTQMGNDKSIKCEQNLGHDTMYWYKQDSKKFLKIMFSYNNKELIINETVPNRFSPKSPDKAHLNLHINSLELGDSAVYFCASSLRFRATGELFFGEGSRLTVL.

This clonotype was recorded many times. The V gene is TRBV29-1, the J gene TRBJ2-3; 8 positions agree with TRBD1. The germline V gene has CDR1 SQVTM and CDR2 ANQGSEA. The V segment lost 6 bases and the J segment 3 bases; nucleotides outside the gene matches: 8. The CDR3 is 14 amino acids. The CDR3 loop reads CSVHPQGATDTQYF. The DNA for the CDR3 is TGCAGCGTCCATCCGCAGGGGGCTACAGATACGCAGTATTTT.

This clonotype came up many times. V and J are TRBV29-1 and TRBJ2-7; TRBD1 matches at 7 bases. CDR3 length: 14 residues. Germline CDR1 is SQVTM and CDR2 is ANQGSEA. V dropped 1 base and J dropped 0; count of bases not matched to a gene: 3. CDR3 in amino acids: CSVEGTGTSYEQYF. In DNA, the CDR3 is TGCAGCGTTGAAGGGACAGGTACCTCCTACGAGCAGTACTTC.

This clonotype was seen a handful of times. This sequence joins TRBV28 and TRBJ2-6; 7 bases are shared with TRBD1. V gave up 5 bases and J gave up 3 bases; unmatched junction bases: 4. Germline V gene sequence: CDR1 MDHEN, CDR2 SYDVKM. CDR3 size: 15 residues. The CDR3 sequence is CASSNRGFGANVLTF. CDR3 DNA: TGTGCCAGCAGTAACAGGGGTTTTGGGGCCAACGTCCTGACTTTC.

In its sample, this clonotype was seen a few times. This chain connects TRBV4-1 to TRBJ1-2; 8 nucleotides agree with TRBD1. Germline assignment: CDR1 MGHRA and CDR2 YSYEKL. The ends lost 4 bases at V and 7 bases at J; junction bases unmatched: 14. CDR3 size: 16 residues. CDR3 region: CASSPRAGTGGSGYTF. CDR3 nucleotides: TGCGCCAGCAGCCCGCGAGCTGGAACAGGGGGTTCTGGCTACACCTTC.

At least ten counts were recorded for this clonotype. V gene TRBV10-3 combines with J gene TRBJ2-3, with a tentative D call TRBD2 (6 bases). Germline CDR1 ENHRY, CDR2 SYGVKD. V lost 9 bases to trimming and J lost 5 bases, with 15 bases between them. CDR3 length: 13 amino acids. For the CDR3, the DNA is TGTGCCATGGCCCGGGGGAGAGGAGATACGCAGTATTTT. Translated, it gives CAMARGRGDTQYF.

This clonotype was observed many times. The chain couples TRBV6-2 or TRBV6-3 to TRBJ2-1; 12 bases agree with TRBD2. From germline, CDR1 is MNHEY and CDR2 SVGEGT. This CDR3 has 19 residues. V dropped 0 bases and J dropped 0; count of bases not matched to a gene: 6. The CDR3 bases are TGTGCCAGCAGTTACTCTGGACTAGCGGGATTGGGCTCCTACAATGAGCAGTTCTTC. This translates into CASSYSGLAGLGSYNEQFF.

This clonotype was seen once. This chain links TRBV24-1 with TRBJ2-5; TRBD1 might be the D (8 bases). V dropped 9 bases and J dropped 5 bases, with 18 bases sitting between them. Germline V gene sequence: CDR1 KGHDR, CDR2 SFDVKD. CDR3 length equals 14 residues. CDR3 sequence reads: CATSVGQGGETQYF. The CDR3 DNA reads as TGTGCCACCTCCGTCGGACAGGGAGGGGAGACCCAGTACTTC.

This chain joins TRBV2 and TRBJ2-1, with D perhaps TRBD1 (5 bases). CDR3 length: 13 residues. The germline V and J ends were trimmed by 4 bases and 9 bases, with 13 bases remaining between them. Germline assignment: CDR1 SNHLY and CDR2 FYNNEI. This CDR3 reads CASSGGMVPEQFF. In DNA form, the CDR3 reads TGTGCCAGCAGTGGGGGCATGGTTCCTGAGCAGTTCTTC.

V gene TRBV6-2 or TRBV6-3 combines with J gene TRBJ2-7; D not resolved. Germline-derived CDR1 and CDR2 are MNHEY and SVGEGT. V lost 2 bases, J lost 7 bases, and 9 bases lay in between. The CDR3 has 12 amino acids. CDR3 DNA sequence: TGTGCCAGCAGTTACACTTTTCCAGAGCAGTACTTC. The encoded protein is CASSYTFPEQYF.

In this sample, this clonotype turned up many times. The CDR3 is CASSLRPGGGNEQFF. Here the CDR3 DNA reads TGTGCCAGCAGCCTACGACCGGGTGGCGGGAATGAGCAGTTCTTC. The rearrangement uses TRBV3-1 and TRBJ2-1, with D maybe TRBD2 (5 bases). Germline V gene lookup returns CDR1 LGHDT and CDR2 YNNKEL (reference sequence). The CDR3 consists of 15 residues. V lost 4 bases and J lost 7, with 17 bases in between.

This clonotype came up a few times. V and J are TRBV6-1 and TRBJ2-1, with 10 nucleotides matching TRBD1. J was trimmed by 6 bases and V by 6 bases; bases with no gene match: 11. Looked up from germline, CDR1 is MNHNS and CDR2 is SASEGT. The CDR3 is 16 amino acids. The CDR3 protein is CASRLRQGARGNEQFF. The DNA of the CDR3 is TGTGCCAGCAGACTGAGACAGGGGGCGAGGGGCAATGAGCAGTTCTTC.